This T cell receptor (beta chain) was identified in a study of T cells after posttransplantation cyclophosphamide. General observations from the study: Recipient CMV seropositivity and CMV reactivation strongly tracked TRB clonality. Later blood repertoires were often dominated by clones from the donor CD8+ memory compartment.

TCRdb keeps only in-frame clones here, not all; method: immunoSEQ multiplex PCR. The sample yields 23,000 or so clones, without any singletons. This clone was detected many times. What it binds is unknown. Busulfan-fludarabine conditioning, marrow transplant, and cyclophosphamide on days +3 and +4 were administered. The specimen was PBMCs, collected after allogeneic stem cell transplant with posttransplant cyclophosphamide. The receptor was derived from a male patient between 18 and 35 years old who received an allogeneic stem cell transplant from a related donor, was CMV-positive, and had no GVHD. The graft donor may have given rise to some T cells.

This chain's CDR3 is CASSHRLANTGELFF. CDR3 coding DNA: TGTGCCAGCAGCCACCGACTGGCGAACACCGGGGAGCTGTTTTTT. The rearrangement joins TRBV7-9 to TRBJ2-2; D is undetermined. This CDR3 comprises 15 residues. CDR1 and CDR2 from the germline V gene are SEHNR and FQNEAQ (reference sequence). Trimming left V 5 bases short and J 0 bases short, with 10 bases between. Looking up the rest from reference TRBV7-9 and TRBJ2-2 gives the full variable domain: DTGVSQNPRHKITKRGQNVTFRCDPISEHNRLYWYRQTLGQGPEFLTYFQNEAQLEKSRLLSDRFSAERPKGSFSTLEIQRTEQGDSAMYLCASSHRLANTGELFFGEGSRLTVL.